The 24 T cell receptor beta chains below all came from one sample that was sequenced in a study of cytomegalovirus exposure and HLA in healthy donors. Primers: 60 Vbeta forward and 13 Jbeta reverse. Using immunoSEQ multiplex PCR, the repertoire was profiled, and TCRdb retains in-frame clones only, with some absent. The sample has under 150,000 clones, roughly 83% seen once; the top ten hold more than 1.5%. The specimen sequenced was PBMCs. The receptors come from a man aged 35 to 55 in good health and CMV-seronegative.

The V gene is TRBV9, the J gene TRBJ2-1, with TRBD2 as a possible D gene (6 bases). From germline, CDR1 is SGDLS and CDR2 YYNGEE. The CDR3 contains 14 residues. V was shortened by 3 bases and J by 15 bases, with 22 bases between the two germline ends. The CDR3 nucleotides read TGTGCCAGCAGCGACGGGGTGGAGCGGGCGTGGGTGTTCTTC. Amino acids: CASSDGVERAWVFF.

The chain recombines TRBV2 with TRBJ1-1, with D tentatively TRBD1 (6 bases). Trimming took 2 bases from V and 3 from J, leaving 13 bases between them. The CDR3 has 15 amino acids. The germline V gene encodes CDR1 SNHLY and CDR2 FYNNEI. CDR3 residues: CASSEFGRGDTEAFF. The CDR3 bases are TGTGCCAGCAGTGAATTTGGCAGGGGAGACACTGAAGCTTTCTTT.

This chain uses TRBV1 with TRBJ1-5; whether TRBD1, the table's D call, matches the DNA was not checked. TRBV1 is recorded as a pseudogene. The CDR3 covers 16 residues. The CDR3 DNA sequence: TGCACCAGCAGCCAAGATCGGCAGGATAGCAATCAGCCCCAGCATTTT. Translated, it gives CTSSQDRQDSNQPQHF.

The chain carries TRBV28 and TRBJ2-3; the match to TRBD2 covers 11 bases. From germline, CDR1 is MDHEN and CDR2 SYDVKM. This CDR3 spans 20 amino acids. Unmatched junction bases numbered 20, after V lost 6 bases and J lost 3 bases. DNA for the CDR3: TGTGCCAGCAGCTTCCGCCAGGGCCGGGCGACTAGCGGGATGACAGATACGCAGTATTTT. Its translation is CASSFRQGRATSGMTDTQYF.

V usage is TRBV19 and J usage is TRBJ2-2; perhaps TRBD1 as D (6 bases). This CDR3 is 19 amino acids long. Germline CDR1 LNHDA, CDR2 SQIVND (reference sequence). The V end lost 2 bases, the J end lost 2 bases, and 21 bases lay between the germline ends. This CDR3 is CASSIMPGQIWKNTGELFF. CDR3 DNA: TGTGCCAGTAGTATAATGCCAGGACAGATTTGGAAAAACACCGGGGAGCTGTTTTTT.

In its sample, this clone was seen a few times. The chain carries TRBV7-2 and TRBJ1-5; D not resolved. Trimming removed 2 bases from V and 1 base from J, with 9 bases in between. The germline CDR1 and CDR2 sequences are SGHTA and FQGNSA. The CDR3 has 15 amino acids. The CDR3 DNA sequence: TGTGCCAGCAGCTTAACCGCGGGGAGCAATCAGCCCCAGCATTTT. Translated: CASSLTAGSNQPQHF.

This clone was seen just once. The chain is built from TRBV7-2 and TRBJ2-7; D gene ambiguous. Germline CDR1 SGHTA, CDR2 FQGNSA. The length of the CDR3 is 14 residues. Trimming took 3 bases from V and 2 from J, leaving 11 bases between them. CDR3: CASSFSPDTYEQYF. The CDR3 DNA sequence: TGTGCCAGCAGCTTTTCGCCTGACACCTACGAGCAGTACTTC.

CDR3 residues: CASSQRQFANYGYTF. In DNA, the CDR3 is TGTGCCAGCAGCCAGCGGCAGTTTGCTAACTATGGCTACACCTTC. V usage is TRBV14 and J usage is TRBJ1-2; D remains ambiguous. CDR3 size: 15 residues. With 3 bases removed from V and 0 bases from J, the gap between germline ends came to 11 bases. CDR1 is SGHDN and CDR2 is FVKESK in the germline V gene.

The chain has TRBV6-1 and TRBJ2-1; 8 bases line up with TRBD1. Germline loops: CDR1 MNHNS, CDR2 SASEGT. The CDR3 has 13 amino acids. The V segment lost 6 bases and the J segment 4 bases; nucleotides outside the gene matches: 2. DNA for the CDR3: TGTGCCAGCAGGGACAGGGTGTACAATGAGCAGTTCTTC. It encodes CASRDRVYNEQFF.

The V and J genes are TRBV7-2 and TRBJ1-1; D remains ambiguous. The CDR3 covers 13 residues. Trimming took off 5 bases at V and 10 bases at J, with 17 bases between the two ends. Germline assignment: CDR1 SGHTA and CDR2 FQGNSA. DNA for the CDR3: TGTGCCAGCAGCCCCACTAATTACGCTGGAGCTTTCTTT. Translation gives CASSPTNYAGAFF.

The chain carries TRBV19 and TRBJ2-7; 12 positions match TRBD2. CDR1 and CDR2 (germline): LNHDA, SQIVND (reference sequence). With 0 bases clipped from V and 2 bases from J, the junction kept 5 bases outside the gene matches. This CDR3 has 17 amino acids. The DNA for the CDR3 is TGTGCCAGTAGTATAGAACTAGCGGGAGGCCTAACCTACGAGCAGTACTTC. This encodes CASSIELAGGLTYEQYF.

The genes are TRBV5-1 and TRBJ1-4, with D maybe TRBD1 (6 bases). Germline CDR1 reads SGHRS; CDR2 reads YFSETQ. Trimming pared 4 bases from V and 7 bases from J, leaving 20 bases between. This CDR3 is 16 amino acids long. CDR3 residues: CASSPALLGGAEKLFF. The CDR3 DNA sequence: TGCGCCAGCAGCCCGGCCCTCTTGGGGGGGGCTGAAAAACTGTTTTTT.

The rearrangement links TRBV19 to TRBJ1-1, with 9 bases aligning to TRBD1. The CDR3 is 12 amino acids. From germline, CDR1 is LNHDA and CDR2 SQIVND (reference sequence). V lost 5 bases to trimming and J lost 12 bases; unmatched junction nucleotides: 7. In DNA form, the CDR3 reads TGTGCCAGTAGTTTCGGACAGGGGCCGACTTTCTTT. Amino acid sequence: CASSFGQGPTFF.

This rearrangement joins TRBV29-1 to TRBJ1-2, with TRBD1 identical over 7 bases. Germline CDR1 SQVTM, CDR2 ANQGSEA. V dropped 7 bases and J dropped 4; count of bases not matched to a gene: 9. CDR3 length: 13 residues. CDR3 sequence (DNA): TGCAGCGCAACCAACCGGGACAGCTATGGCTACACCTTC. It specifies CSATNRDSYGYTF. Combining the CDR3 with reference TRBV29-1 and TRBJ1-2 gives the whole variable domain SAVISQKPSRDICQRGTSLTIQCQVDSQVTMMFWYRQQPGQSLTLIATANQGSEATYESGFVIDKFPISRPNLTFSTLTVSNMSPEDSSIYLCSATNRDSYGYTFGSGTRLTVV.

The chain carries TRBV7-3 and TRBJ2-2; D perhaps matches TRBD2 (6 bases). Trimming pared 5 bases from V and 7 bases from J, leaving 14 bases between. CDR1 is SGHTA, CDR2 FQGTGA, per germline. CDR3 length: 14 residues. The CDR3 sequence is CASSQAGGVGELFF. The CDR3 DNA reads TGTGCCAGCAGCCAAGCGGGCGGGGTCGGGGAGCTGTTTTTT.

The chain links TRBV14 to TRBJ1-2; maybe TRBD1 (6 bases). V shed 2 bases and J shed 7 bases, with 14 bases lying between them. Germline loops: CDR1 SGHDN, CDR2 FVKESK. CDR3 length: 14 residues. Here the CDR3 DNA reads TGTGCCAGCAGCCAATCGGGGGGCTCGTTTGGCTACACCTTC. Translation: CASSQSGGSFGYTF.

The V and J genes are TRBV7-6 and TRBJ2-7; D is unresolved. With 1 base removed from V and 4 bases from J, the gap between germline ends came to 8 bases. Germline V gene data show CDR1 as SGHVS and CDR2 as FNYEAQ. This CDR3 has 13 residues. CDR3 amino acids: CASSLGRSYEQYF. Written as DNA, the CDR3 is TGTGCCAGCAGCTTAGGTAGATCTTACGAGCAGTACTTC.

CDR3 sequence reads: CASSRETGFEQYF. In DNA form, the CDR3 reads TGTGCCAGCAGCCGCGAGACAGGGTTCGAGCAGTACTTC. The chain employs TRBV7-2 and TRBJ2-7, with TRBD1 identical over 7 bases. Losses at the gene ends were 5 bases for V and 6 bases for J; bases not matched to a gene: 7. Germline V gene lookup returns CDR1 SGHTA and CDR2 FQGNSA. This CDR3 region has 13 residues.

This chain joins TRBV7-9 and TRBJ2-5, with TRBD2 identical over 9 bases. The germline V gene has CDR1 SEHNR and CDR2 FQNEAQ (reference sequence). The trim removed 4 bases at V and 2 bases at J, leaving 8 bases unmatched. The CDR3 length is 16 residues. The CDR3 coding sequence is TGTGCCAGCAGCTCCCGACTAGCGGCAAGACAAGAGACCCAGTACTTC. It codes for CASSSRLAARQETQYF.

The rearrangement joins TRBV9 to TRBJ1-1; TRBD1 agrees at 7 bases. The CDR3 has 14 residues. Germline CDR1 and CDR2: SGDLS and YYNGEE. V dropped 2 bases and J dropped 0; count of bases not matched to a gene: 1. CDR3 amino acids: CASSVTGMNTEAFF. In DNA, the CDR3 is TGTGCCAGCAGCGTGACAGGGATGAACACTGAAGCTTTCTTT.

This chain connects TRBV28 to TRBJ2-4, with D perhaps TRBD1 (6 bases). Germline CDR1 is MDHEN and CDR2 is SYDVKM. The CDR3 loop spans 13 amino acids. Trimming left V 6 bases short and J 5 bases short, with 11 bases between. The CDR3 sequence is CASSQGHENIQYF. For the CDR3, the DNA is TGTGCCAGCAGCCAGGGACACGAAAACATTCAGTACTTC.

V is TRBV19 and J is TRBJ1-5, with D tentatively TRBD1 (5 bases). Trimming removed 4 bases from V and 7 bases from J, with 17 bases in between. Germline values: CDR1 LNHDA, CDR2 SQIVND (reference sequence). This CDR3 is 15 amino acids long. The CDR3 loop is CASSKGNTPGQPQHF. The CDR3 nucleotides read TGTGCCAGTAGTAAGGGGAATACCCCCGGCCAGCCCCAGCATTTT.

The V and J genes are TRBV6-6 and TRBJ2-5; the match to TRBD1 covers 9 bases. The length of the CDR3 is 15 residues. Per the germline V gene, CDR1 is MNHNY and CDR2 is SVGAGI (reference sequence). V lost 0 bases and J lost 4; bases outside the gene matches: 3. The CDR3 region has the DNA TGTGCCAGCAGTTACTCCCGGGACAGGGTAGAGACCCAGTACTTC. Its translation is CASSYSRDRVETQYF.

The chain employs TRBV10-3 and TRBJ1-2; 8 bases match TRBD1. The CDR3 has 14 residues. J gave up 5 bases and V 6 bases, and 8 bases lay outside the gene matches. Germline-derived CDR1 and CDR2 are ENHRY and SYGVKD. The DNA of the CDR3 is TGTGCCATCAGGATCAACAGGGGGTCGTATGGCTACACCTTC. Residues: CAIRINRGSYGYTF.